This T cell receptor beta chain was identified in a study of T cell changes during pregnancy in multiple sclerosis. The protocol was immunoSEQ multiplex PCR, while the TCRdb copy is restricted to in-frame clones and leaves out a portion. The profile shows 50,000 or so clones, more than 85% of them singletons. The CDR3 has 18 residues. The germline V gene encodes CDR1 KGHSH and CDR2 LQKENI. The junction had 11 bases not matched to a gene; V was cut back by 3 bases and J by 0 bases. The starting material was peripheral blood, obtained after pregnancy. This sequence was found in a female donor in good health, enrolled as a control in a pregnancy study. V gene TRBV18 combines with J gene TRBJ2-1, with 7 bases fitting TRBD2. The CDR3 nucleotides are TGTGCCAGCTCACCGTTAATCACTAGCGCGCACTCCTACAATGAGCAGTTCTTC. Translating gives CASSPLITSAHSYNEQFF.